These 27 T cell receptor beta chains share one sample of origin, sequenced in a study of shared clonotypes between healthy human individuals. Generated by immunoSEQ multiplex PCR, the TCRdb table keeps only in-frame clones and is missing some. The sample includes some 2.1 million clones, roughly 95% of them seen just once. As defined, naive CD8 cells were CD45RO-negative and positively selected for CCR7, with terminally differentiated effector memory CD45RA+ cells excluded. The specimen sequenced was naive CD8+ T cells sorted from blood. The receptors shown here come from a young man in good health.

V usage is TRBV27 and J usage is TRBJ1-1; D is possibly TRBD1 (6 bases). The CDR3 loop spans 17 amino acids. Germline CDR1 reads MNHEY; CDR2 reads SMNVEV (reference sequence). V lost 3 bases, J lost 1 base, and 18 bases lay in between. The CDR3 DNA follows: TGTGCCAGCAGTTTGTTTACAGGGCTCCGGACGAACACTGAAGCTTTCTTT. Its translation is CASSLFTGLRTNTEAFF.

The rearrangement uses TRBV29-1 and TRBJ2-3; D might be TRBD1 (6 bases). CDR3 length: 13 residues. Germline V lookup: CDR1 SQVTM, CDR2 ANQGSEA. V was pared by 5 bases and J by 2 bases, with 11 bases between. The DNA for the CDR3 is TGCAGCGTTCCAGGGGTTATCACAGATACGCAGTATTTT. Encoded protein: CSVPGVITDTQYF.

This sequence joins TRBV2 and TRBJ2-3, with D perhaps given as TRBD1 or TRBD2 (5 bases each). The V gene's germline CDR1 is SNHLY and CDR2 FYNNEI. The CDR3 sequence is 15 residues long. V gave up 6 bases and J gave up 4 bases, with 17 bases separating them. The CDR3, as DNA: TGTGCCAGCAGACCACAGGCGGGCGTCGCAGATACGCAGTATTTT. Amino acids: CASRPQAGVADTQYF.

The rearrangement links TRBV27 to TRBJ2-2; 11 bases align to TRBD2. There are 15 residues in the CDR3. Germline values: CDR1 MNHEY, CDR2 SMNVEV (reference sequence). V shed 5 bases, J shed 5 bases, and the junction held 4 bases outside the gene matches. The CDR3 spells CASSPRLAGTGELFF. CDR3 nucleotide sequence: TGTGCCAGCAGTCCACGACTAGCGGGGACCGGGGAGCTGTTTTTT.

The gene calls are TRBV7-2 and TRBJ2-1, with unresolved D. There are 15 residues in the CDR3. Between the trimmed V and J ends, which lost 1 base and 3 bases, there was a span of 10 bases. The V gene's germline CDR1 is SGHTA and CDR2 FQGNSA. CDR3: CASSLGAGYYNEQFF. The CDR3 nucleotides read TGTGCCAGCAGCTTAGGGGCAGGCTACTACAATGAGCAGTTCTTC.

The chain joins TRBV28 to TRBJ1-1, with D unresolved. Per the germline V gene, CDR1 is MDHEN and CDR2 is SYDVKM. This CDR3 is 13 amino acids long. V gave up 3 bases and J gave up 5 bases, with 10 bases separating them. Here the CDR3 DNA reads TGTGCCAGCAGTTTTCGGGGTTGGACTGAAGCTTTCTTT. This codes for CASSFRGWTEAFF.

The genes are TRBV11-2 and TRBJ2-3; possibly TRBD2 for D (5 bases). The CDR3 spans 15 residues. Germline CDR1 reads SGHAT; CDR2 reads FQNNGV. Trimming pared 4 bases from V and 2 bases from J, leaving 13 bases between. The DNA of the CDR3 is TGTGCCAGCAGCTCCCTAAGCGGCCACACAGATACGCAGTATTTT. It encodes CASSSLSGHTDTQYF.

This rearrangement joins TRBV4-3 to TRBJ1-1, with a tentative D call TRBD1 (6 bases). Germline CDR1 LGHNA, CDR2 YSLEER. CDR3 length: 16 amino acids. V lost 0 bases to trimming and J lost 1 base, with 12 bases between them. The CDR3 nucleotides read TGCGCCAGCAGCCAAGATACGGAGGGGGAGAACACTGAAGCTTTCTTT. It encodes CASSQDTEGENTEAFF.

V gene TRBV27 combines with J gene TRBJ2-5, with 11 positions matching TRBD2. CDR1 and CDR2 from the germline V gene are MNHEY and SMNVEV (reference sequence). The V and J ends lost 8 bases and 4 bases, in that order; junction bases with no gene match: 3. The CDR3 is 13 residues long. The DNA for the CDR3 is TGTGCCAGCGCTCTAGCGGGAGGAGAGACCCAGTACTTC. Amino acid sequence: CASALAGGETQYF.

V gene TRBV7-6 combines with J gene TRBJ2-7; 7 bases fit TRBD2. Germline CDR1 reads SGHVS; CDR2 reads FNYEAQ. V was pared by 5 bases and J by 5 bases, with 12 bases of the junction left unmatched. The CDR3 runs 15 residues. As DNA, the CDR3 is TGTGCCAGCAGCCACACTAGCGCCCAGGCCAACGAGCAGTACTTC. The encoded protein is CASSHTSAQANEQYF.

This rearrangement joins TRBV30 to TRBJ2-4; 7 positions match TRBD1. This CDR3 contains 15 residues. V lost 0 bases and J lost 15; bases outside the gene matches: 17. Germline CDR1 is GTSNPN and CDR2 is SVGIG (reference sequence). The CDR3 reads CAWSVLDRAGDSRYF. The CDR3 DNA reads TGTGCCTGGAGTGTCCTAGACAGGGCGGGCGACTCGCGGTACTTC.

A note on this clone: One junction end does not reproduce the germline sequence, and a read error may be involved. The chain couples TRBV5-8 to TRBJ1-3; a weak D match, TRBD1 (6 bases). The CDR3 contains 16 residues. Germline CDR1 and CDR2: SGHTS and YDEGEE. CDR3 loop: CASSLLLGATPIQDHF. For the CDR3, the DNA is TGTGCCAGCAGCTTGTTATTGGGGGCTACCCCAATTCAGGATCATTTT.

This sequence joins TRBV29-1 and TRBJ1-2; possible D gene TRBD1, 6 bases. CDR1 and CDR2 (germline): SQVTM, ANQGSEA. The CDR3 covers 14 residues. Trimming removed 1 base from V and 3 bases from J, with 12 bases in between. In DNA, the CDR3 is TGCAGCGTTGAAGGGATCGCAGGGGACTATGGCTACACCTTC. Protein sequence: CSVEGIAGDYGYTF.

CDR3: CASTNLGGGGQYF. The CDR3 region has the DNA TGTGCCAGCACCAACCTGGGTGGTGGTGGGCAGTACTTC. The chain is built from TRBV28 and TRBJ2-7; D gene uncertain. Trimming pared 7 bases from V and 9 bases from J, leaving 19 bases between. The CDR3 is 13 amino acids. Per the germline V gene, CDR1 is MDHEN and CDR2 is SYDVKM.

CDR3 region: CASSLGGADYEQYF. The CDR3 DNA reads as TGTGCCAGCAGCTTAGGTGGGGCGGACTACGAGCAGTACTTC. The chain carries TRBV7-9 and TRBJ2-7; D might be TRBD1 (5 bases). CDR1 is SEHNR and CDR2 is FQNEAQ in the germline V gene (reference sequence). The CDR3 runs to 14 residues. V lost 1 base and J lost 3, with 10 bases in between.

This clone was counted once. The chain combines TRBV6-5 with TRBJ1-2, with a possible D match to TRBD1 (5 bases). This CDR3 is built from 16 residues. V lost 4 bases to trimming and J lost 4 bases, with 19 bases between them. Looked up from germline, CDR1 is MNHEY and CDR2 is SVGAGI. CDR3 in DNA: TGTGCCAGCAGTTTTTCGTGGGGCGAGCATCCCTATGGCTACACCTTC. Protein product: CASSFSWGEHPYGYTF.

Here the CDR3 reads CASSESGMPDTQYF. The DNA of the CDR3 is TGTGCCAGCAGTGAGAGCGGGATGCCAGATACGCAGTATTTT. This chain uses TRBV25-1 with TRBJ2-3, with 7 bases aligning to TRBD2. The V and J ends lost 3 bases and 4 bases, in that order; junction bases with no gene match: 4. This CDR3 is built from 14 residues. Germline values: CDR1 MGHDK, CDR2 SYGVNS.

This chain uses TRBV28 with TRBJ2-3; 9 bases align to TRBD2. The CDR3 covers 15 residues. V lost 3 bases, J lost 0 bases, and 1 base stayed unmatched. Germline values: CDR1 MDHEN, CDR2 SYDVKM. The DNA of the CDR3 is TGTGCCAGCAGTTTTGGACTAGCGAGCACAGATACGCAGTATTTT. Translation gives CASSFGLASTDTQYF. Full variable domain (remainder filled in from reference TRBV28 and TRBJ2-3): DVKVTQSSRYLVKRTGEKVFLECVQDMDHENMFWYRQDPGLGLRLIYFSYDVKMKEKGDIPEGYSVSREKKERFSLILESASTNQTSMYLCASSFGLASTDTQYFGPGTRLTVL.

This clone was counted once. V is TRBV19 and J is TRBJ1-1; perhaps TRBD1 as D (5 bases). Germline-derived CDR1 and CDR2 are LNHDA and SQIVND (reference sequence). With 0 bases removed from V and 4 bases from J, the gap between germline ends came to 12 bases. The CDR3 is made up of 15 amino acids. CDR3 DNA sequence: TGTGCCAGTAGTATAGATACCCAGGGTATCACTGAAGCTTTCTTT. Its translation is CASSIDTQGITEAFF. Complete variable domain (other parts from reference TRBV19 and TRBJ1-1): DGGITQSPKYLFRKEGQNVTLSCEQNLNHDAMYWYRQDPGQGLRLIYYSQIVNDFQKGDIAEGYSVSREKKESFPLTVTSAQKNPTAFYLCASSIDTQGITEAFFGQGTRLTVV.

This rearrangement joins TRBV7-2 to TRBJ2-7; unclear D gene. Trimming pared 2 bases from V and 3 bases from J, leaving 8 bases between. CDR1 SGHTA and CDR2 FQGNSA come from the germline V gene. The CDR3 is 13 residues long. The CDR3 sequence: CASSLPPVYEQYF. For the CDR3, the DNA is TGTGCCAGCAGCTTACCCCCAGTCTACGAGCAGTACTTC.

The CDR3 loop is CASSQDRGILDYGYTF. CDR3 coding DNA: TGCGCCAGCAGCCAAGATCGGGGGATACTCGACTATGGCTACACCTTC. This sequence joins TRBV4-3 and TRBJ1-2; perhaps TRBD1 as D (5 bases). This CDR3 region has 16 residues. Germline V gene sequence: CDR1 LGHNA, CDR2 YSLEER. V was cut by 0 bases and J by 3 bases, with 14 bases left in between.

V usage is TRBV6-6 and J usage is TRBJ1-1; D unclear. Looked up from germline, CDR1 is MNHNY and CDR2 is SVGAGI (reference sequence). V lost 0 bases and J 1 base, leaving 6 bases between the germline ends. CDR3 size: 14 residues. Here the CDR3 DNA reads TGTGCCAGCAGTTACTCGGCTTCGAACACTGAAGCTTTCTTT. Its protein is CASSYSASNTEAFF.

Only a few counts were recorded for this clone. J is TRBJ2-1 and V is TRBV7-3; perhaps D is TRBD1 or TRBD2 (5 bases each). This CDR3 has 13 residues. The V gene lost 0 bases and the J gene lost 6 bases, with 6 bases spanning the gap. Germline V lookup: CDR1 SGHTA, CDR2 FQGTGA. CDR3 in DNA: TGTGCCAGCAGCTTAACTGGGGGCAATGAGCAGTTCTTC. Its translation: CASSLTGGNEQFF.

The V call is TRBV7-9, the J call TRBJ1-3, with TRBD1 matching over 8 bases. The germline gives CDR1 SEHNR, CDR2 FQNEAQ (reference sequence). J was trimmed by 0 bases and V by 6 bases; bases with no gene match: 4. This CDR3 has 15 amino acids. The chain's CDR3 is CASSRDRSSGNTIYF. The CDR3 DNA reads as TGTGCCAGCAGTCGGGACAGGTCCTCTGGAAACACCATATATTTT.

V usage is TRBV27 and J usage is TRBJ2-7; TRBD2 aligns across 8 bases. This CDR3 is built from 16 residues. J gave up 0 bases and V 2 bases, and 6 bases lay outside the gene matches. Germline V CDR1 and CDR2: MNHEY, SMNVEV (reference sequence). The CDR3 reads CASSLAGGPPSYEQYF. CDR3 in DNA: TGTGCCAGCAGTTTAGCGGGGGGCCCCCCCTCCTACGAGCAGTACTTC.

The genes are TRBV7-9 and TRBJ2-7, with 9 bases that match TRBD1. CDR1 and CDR2 from the germline V gene are SEHNR and FQNEAQ (reference sequence). The CDR3 spans 15 residues. V shed 5 bases, J shed 2 bases, and the junction held 7 bases outside the gene matches. The CDR3 spells CASSPGTGPTYEQYF. CDR3 DNA: TGTGCCAGCAGCCCCGGGACAGGGCCTACCTACGAGCAGTACTTC.

The chain couples TRBV15 to TRBJ2-5; possible D gene TRBD2, 6 bases. Germline V gene lookup returns CDR1 LNHNV and CDR2 YYDKDF (reference sequence). With 1 base removed from V and 5 bases from J, the gap between germline ends came to 11 bases. The CDR3 is 14 amino acids. The CDR3 reads CATSRGRGWETQYF. For the CDR3, the DNA is TGTGCCACCAGCAGAGGGAGGGGTTGGGAGACCCAGTACTTC.